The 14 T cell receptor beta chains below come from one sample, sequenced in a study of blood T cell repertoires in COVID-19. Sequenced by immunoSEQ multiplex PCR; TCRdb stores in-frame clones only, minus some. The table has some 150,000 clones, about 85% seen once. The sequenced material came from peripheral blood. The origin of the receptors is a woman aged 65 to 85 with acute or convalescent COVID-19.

The CDR3 DNA is TGCGCCAGCAGCTTACAGGGGGCCTCAGATACGCAGTATTTT. Its protein is CASSLQGASDTQYF. This chain links TRBV5-1 with TRBJ2-3; 9 bases line up with TRBD1. There are 14 residues in the CDR3. CDR1 SGHRS and CDR2 YFSETQ come from the germline V gene. The V segment lost 2 bases and the J segment 4 bases; nucleotides outside the gene matches: 2.

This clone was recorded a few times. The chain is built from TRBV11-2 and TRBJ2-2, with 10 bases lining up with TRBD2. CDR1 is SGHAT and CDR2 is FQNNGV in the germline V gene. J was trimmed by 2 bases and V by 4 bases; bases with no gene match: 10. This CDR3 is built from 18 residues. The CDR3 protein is CASSSRLAGELNTGELFF. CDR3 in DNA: TGTGCCAGCAGCTCCCGGCTAGCGGGGGAACTAAACACCGGGGAGCTGTTTTTT.

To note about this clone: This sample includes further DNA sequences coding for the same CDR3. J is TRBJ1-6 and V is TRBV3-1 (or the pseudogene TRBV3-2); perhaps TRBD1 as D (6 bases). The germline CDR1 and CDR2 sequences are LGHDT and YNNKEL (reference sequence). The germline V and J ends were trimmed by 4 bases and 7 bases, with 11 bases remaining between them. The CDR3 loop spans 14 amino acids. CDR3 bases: TGTGCCAGCAGCCTCGGGCAGGGGAATTCACCCCTCCACTTT. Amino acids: CASSLGQGNSPLHF.

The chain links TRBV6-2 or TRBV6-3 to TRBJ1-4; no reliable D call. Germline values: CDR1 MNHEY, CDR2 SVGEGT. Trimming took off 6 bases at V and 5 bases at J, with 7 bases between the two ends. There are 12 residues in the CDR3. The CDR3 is CASSVRNEKLFF. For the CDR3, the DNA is TGTGCCAGCAGCGTCAGAAATGAAAAACTGTTTTTT.

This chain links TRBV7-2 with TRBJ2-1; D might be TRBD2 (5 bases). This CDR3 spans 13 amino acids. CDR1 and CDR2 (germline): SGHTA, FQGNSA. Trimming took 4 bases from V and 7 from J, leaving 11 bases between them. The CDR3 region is CASSSRTSNEQFF. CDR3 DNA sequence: TGTGCCAGCAGCTCGAGGACTTCTAATGAGCAGTTCTTC.

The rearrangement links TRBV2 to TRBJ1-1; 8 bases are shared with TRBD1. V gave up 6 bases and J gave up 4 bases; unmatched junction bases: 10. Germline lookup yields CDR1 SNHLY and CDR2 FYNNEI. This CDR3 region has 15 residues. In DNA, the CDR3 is TGTGCCAGCAGGTCCCTGACAGGGGTCCCCACTGAAGCTTTCTTT. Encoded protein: CASRSLTGVPTEAFF.

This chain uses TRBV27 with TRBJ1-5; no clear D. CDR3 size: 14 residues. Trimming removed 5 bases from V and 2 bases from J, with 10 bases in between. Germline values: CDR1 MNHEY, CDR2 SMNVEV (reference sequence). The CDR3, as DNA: TGTGCCAGCAGTGGAGGGCGGGGCAATCAGCCCCAGCATTTT. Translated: CASSGGRGNQPQHF.

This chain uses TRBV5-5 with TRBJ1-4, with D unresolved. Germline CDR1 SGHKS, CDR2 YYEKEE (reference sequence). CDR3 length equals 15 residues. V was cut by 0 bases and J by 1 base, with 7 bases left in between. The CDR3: CASSLEAGTNEKLFF. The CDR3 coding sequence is TGTGCCAGCAGCTTGGAGGCAGGAACTAATGAAAAACTGTTTTTT.

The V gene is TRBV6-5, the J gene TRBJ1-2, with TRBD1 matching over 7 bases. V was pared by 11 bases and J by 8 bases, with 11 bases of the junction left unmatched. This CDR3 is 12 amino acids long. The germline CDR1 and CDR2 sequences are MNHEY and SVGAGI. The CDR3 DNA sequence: TGTGCCTTCAGACAGGGCCTGCGAGGCTACACCTTC. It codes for CAFRQGLRGYTF.

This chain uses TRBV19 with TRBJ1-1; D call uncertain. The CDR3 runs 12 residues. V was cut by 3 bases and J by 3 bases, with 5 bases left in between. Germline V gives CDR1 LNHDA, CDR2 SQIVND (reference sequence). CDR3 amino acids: CASSIGHTEAFF. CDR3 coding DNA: TGTGCCAGTAGTATTGGGCACACTGAAGCTTTCTTT. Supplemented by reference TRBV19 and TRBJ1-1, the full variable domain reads DGGITQSPKYLFRKEGQNVTLSCEQNLNHDAMYWYRQDPGQGLRLIYYSQIVNDFQKGDIAEGYSVSREKKESFPLTVTSAQKNPTAFYLCASSIGHTEAFFGQGTRLTVV.

The CDR3 reads CASRGWGWNTEAFF. CDR3 DNA sequence: TGTGCCAGCAGGGGGTGGGGCTGGAACACTGAAGCTTTCTTT. The chain is built from TRBV7-2 and TRBJ1-1; TRBD1 might be the D (5 bases). Per germline, CDR1 SGHTA and CDR2 FQGNSA. Trimming pared 6 bases from V and 1 base from J, leaving 12 bases between. The CDR3 runs to 14 residues.

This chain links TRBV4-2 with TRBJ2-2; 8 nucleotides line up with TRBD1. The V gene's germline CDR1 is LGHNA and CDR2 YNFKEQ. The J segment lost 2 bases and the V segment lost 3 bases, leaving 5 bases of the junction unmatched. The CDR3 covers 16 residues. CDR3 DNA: TGTGCCAGCAGCCAGAGACAGGGGAGCAACACCGGGGAGCTGTTTTTT. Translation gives CASSQRQGSNTGELFF.

Here the CDR3 reads CAWRSGYYVTFEQYF. CDR3 bases: TGTGCCTGGAGGTCGGGGTACTATGTAACTTTCGAGCAGTACTTC. V gene TRBV30 combines with J gene TRBJ2-7; D possibly corresponds to TRBD2 (5 bases). V was shortened by 3 bases and J by 6 bases, with 21 bases between the two germline ends. The CDR3 totals 15 residues. Germline CDR1 GTSNPN, CDR2 SVGIG (reference sequence).

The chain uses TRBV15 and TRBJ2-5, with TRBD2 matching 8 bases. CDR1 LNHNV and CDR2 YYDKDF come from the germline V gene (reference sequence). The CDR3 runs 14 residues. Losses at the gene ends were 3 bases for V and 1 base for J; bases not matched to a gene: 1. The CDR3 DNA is TGTGCCACCAGCAGTCGGGGGGGCCAAGAGACCCAGTACTTC. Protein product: CATSSRGGQETQYF. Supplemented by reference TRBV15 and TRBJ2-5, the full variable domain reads DAMVIQNPRYQVTQFGKPVTLSCSQTLNHNVMYWYQQKSSQAPKLLFHYYDKDFNNEADTPDNFQSRRPNTSFCFLDIRSPGLGDTAMYLCATSSRGGQETQYFGPGTRLLVL.